This passage covers 6 T cell receptor beta chains from one sample sequenced in a study of blood T cell repertoires in COVID-19. Clones were read by immunoSEQ multiplex PCR, and TCRdb kept only the in-frame ones, dropping some. This sample has 130,000 to 150,000 clones, with about 85% found just once. The sequencing input was PBMCs or T cells enriched from blood (not recorded which). The receptors were gathered from a woman between 40 and 50 years old who had been exposed to COVID-19.

The chain combines TRBV5-1 with TRBJ1-1; D not resolved. Looked up from germline, CDR1 is SGHRS and CDR2 is YFSETQ. Deletions cut 1 base from V and 1 base from J, with 11 bases between. The CDR3 is 15 residues long. CDR3 sequence reads: CASSLNVGGNTEAFF. Here the CDR3 DNA reads TGCGCCAGCAGCTTGAACGTAGGAGGGAACACTGAAGCTTTCTTT.

About this clone itself: At one boundary the junction diverges from the germline segment, which might be a read error. This chain joins TRBV5-1 and TRBJ2-2, with TRBD2 matching 7 bases. Germline V CDR1 and CDR2: SGHRS, YFSETQ. The CDR3 is 15 amino acids. The CDR3 region has the DNA TGCGCCAGCAGCCCCGGACTAGTGAACATCGGGGAGCTGTTTTTT. This sequence encodes CASSPGLVNIGELFF.

The J gene is TRBJ2-7, the V gene TRBV5-4; a possible D gene is TRBD2 (5 bases). Trimming cost V 3 bases and J 2 bases, with 9 bases left between them. This CDR3 comprises 13 residues. The germline V gene encodes CDR1 SGHNT and CDR2 YYREEE (reference sequence). This chain's CDR3 is CASSSGSTYEQYF. CDR3 coding DNA: TGTGCCAGCAGCTCGGGATCTACCTACGAGCAGTACTTC.

The V gene is TRBV29-1, the J gene TRBJ2-3, with 12 bases lining up with TRBD2. J lost 5 bases, V lost 4 bases, and 4 bases had no gene match. The germline V gene encodes CDR1 SQVTM and CDR2 ANQGSEA. CDR3 size: 14 residues. The CDR3: CSVVLAGGVDTQYF. CDR3 nucleotide sequence: TGCAGCGTTGTCCTAGCGGGAGGGGTAGATACGCAGTATTTT.

This chain joins TRBV4-1 and TRBJ1-4; D is perhaps TRBD1 (6 bases). With 5 bases removed from V and 0 bases from J, the gap between germline ends came to 13 bases. Germline V gene data show CDR1 as MGHRA and CDR2 as YSYEKL. The CDR3 loop spans 16 amino acids. CDR3 protein: CASSDRFPATNEKLFF. The CDR3 bases are TGCGCCAGCAGCGACAGGTTTCCTGCAACTAATGAAAAACTGTTTTTT.

The chain carries TRBV24-1 and TRBJ1-1; D not certain. Germline V CDR1 and CDR2: KGHDR, SFDVKD. This CDR3 has 15 amino acids. V lost 3 bases and J lost 10, with 20 bases in between. The CDR3 is CATSDLGSRSRVAFF. As DNA, the CDR3 is TGTGCCACCAGTGATCTGGGGAGCAGGTCGCGAGTAGCTTTCTTT.